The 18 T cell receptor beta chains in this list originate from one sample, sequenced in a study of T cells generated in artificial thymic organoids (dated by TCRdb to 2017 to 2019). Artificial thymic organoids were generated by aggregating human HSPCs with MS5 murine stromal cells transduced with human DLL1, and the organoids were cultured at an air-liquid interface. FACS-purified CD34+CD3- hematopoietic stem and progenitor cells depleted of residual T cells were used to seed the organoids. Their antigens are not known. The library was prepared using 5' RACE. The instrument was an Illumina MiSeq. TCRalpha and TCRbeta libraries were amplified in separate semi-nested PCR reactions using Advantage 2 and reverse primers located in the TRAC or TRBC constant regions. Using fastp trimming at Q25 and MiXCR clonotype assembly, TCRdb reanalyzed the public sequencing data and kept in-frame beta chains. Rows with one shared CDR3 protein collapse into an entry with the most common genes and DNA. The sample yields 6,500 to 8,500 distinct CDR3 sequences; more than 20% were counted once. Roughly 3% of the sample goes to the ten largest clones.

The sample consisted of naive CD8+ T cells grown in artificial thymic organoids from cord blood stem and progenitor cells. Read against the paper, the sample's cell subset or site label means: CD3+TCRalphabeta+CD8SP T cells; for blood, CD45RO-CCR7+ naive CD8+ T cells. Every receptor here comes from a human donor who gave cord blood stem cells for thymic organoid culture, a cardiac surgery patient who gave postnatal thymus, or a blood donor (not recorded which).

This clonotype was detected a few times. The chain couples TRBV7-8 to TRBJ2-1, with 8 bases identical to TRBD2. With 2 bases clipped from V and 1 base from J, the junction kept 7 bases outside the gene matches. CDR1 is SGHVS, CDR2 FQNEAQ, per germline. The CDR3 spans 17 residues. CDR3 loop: CASSLTDSGVSYNEQFF. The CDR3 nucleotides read TGTGCCAGCAGCTTAACCGATAGCGGGGTATCCTACAATGAGCAGTTCTTC.

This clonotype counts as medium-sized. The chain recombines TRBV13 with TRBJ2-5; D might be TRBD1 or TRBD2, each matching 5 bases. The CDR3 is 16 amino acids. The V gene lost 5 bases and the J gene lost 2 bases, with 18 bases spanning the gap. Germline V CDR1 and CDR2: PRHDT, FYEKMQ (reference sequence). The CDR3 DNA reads TGTGCCAGCAGCGCAAGAGGGGACGACACGCAAGAGACCCAGTACTTC. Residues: CASSARGDDTQETQYF.

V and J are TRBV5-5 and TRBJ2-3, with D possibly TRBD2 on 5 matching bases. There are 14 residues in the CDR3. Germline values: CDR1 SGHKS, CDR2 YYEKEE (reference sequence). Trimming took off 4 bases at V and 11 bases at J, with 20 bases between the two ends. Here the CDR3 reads CASSPEPFWRRQYF. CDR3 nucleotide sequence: TGTGCCAGCAGCCCGGAGCCATTCTGGAGGAGGCAGTATTTT.

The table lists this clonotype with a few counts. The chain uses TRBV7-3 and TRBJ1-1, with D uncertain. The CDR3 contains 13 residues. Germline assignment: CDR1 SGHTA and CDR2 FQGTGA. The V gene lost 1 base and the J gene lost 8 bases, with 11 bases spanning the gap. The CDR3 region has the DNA TGTGCCAGCAGCTTAAGCTACGGAGAGGAAGCTTTCTTT. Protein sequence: CASSLSYGEEAFF.

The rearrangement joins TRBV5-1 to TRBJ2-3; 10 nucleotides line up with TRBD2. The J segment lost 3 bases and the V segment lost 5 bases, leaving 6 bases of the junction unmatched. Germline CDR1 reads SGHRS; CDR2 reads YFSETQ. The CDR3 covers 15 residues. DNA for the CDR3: TGCGCCAGCAGTTCACTAGCGGGATCGACAGATACGCAGTATTTT. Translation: CASSSLAGSTDTQYF.

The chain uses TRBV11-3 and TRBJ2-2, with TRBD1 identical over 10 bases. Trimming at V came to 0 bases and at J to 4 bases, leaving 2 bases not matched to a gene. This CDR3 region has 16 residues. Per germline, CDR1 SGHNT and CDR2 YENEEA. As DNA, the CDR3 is TGTGCCAGCAGCTTAGATGGACAGGGGGGCACCGGGGAGCTGTTTTTT. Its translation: CASSLDGQGGTGELFF. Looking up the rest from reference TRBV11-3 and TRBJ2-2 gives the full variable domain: EAGVVQSPRYKIIEKKQPVAFWCNPISGHNTLYWYLQNLGQGPELLIRYENEEAVDDSQLPKDRFSAERLKGVDSTLKIQPAELGDSAVYLCASSLDGQGGTGELFFGEGSRLTVL.

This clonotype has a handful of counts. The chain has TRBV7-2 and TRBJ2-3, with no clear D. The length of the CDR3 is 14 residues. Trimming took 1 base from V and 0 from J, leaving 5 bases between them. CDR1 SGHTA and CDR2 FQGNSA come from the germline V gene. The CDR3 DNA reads TGTGCCAGCAGCTTAGAAGGCAGCACAGATACGCAGTATTTT. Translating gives CASSLEGSTDTQYF.

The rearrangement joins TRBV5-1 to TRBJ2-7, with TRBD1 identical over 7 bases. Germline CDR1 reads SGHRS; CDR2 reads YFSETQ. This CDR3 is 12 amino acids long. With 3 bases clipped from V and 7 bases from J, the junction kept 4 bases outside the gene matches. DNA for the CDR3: TGCGCCAGCAGCTCGACAGGGCGAGAGCAGTACTTC. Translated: CASSSTGREQYF.

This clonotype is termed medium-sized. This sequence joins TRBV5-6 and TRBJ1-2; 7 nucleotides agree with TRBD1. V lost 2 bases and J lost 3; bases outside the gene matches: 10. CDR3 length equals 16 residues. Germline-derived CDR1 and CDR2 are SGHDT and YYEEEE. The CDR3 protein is CASSFLKGARDYGYTF. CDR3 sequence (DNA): TGTGCCAGCAGCTTTCTAAAGGGGGCGCGGGACTATGGCTACACCTTC.

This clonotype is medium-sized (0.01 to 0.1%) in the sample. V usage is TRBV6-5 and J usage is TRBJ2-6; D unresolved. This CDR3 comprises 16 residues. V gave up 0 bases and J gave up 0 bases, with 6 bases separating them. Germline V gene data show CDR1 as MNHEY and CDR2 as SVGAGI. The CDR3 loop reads CASSYSRCSGANVLTF. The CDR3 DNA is TGTGCCAGCAGTTACTCGAGATGCTCTGGGGCCAACGTCCTGACTTTC.

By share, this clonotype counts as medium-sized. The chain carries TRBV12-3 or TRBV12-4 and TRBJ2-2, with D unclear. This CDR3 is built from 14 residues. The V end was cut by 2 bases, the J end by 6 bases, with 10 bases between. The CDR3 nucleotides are TGTGCCAGCAGTTTATACGGTGCCCCCGGGGAGCTGTTTTTT. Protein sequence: CASSLYGAPGELFF.

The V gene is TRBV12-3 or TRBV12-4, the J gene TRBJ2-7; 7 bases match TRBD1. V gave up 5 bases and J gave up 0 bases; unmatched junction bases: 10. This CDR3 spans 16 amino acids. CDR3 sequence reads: CASSASARTGSYEQYF. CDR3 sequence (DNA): TGTGCCAGCAGTGCCTCAGCCCGGACAGGCTCCTACGAGCAGTACTTC.

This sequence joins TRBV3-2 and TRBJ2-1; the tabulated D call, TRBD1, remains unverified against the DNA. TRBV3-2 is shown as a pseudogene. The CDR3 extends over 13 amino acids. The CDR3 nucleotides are TGTGCCAGCAGCCCCAGGGAAAGGAATGAGCAGTTCTTC. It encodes CASSPRERNEQFF.

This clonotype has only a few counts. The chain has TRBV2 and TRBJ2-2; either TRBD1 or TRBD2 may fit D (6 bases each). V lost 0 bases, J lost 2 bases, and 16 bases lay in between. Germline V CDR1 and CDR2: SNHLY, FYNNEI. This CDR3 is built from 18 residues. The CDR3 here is CASSEALPGGHNTGELFF. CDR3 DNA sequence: TGTGCCAGCAGTGAAGCGCTTCCCGGGGGCCATAACACCGGGGAGCTGTTTTTT.

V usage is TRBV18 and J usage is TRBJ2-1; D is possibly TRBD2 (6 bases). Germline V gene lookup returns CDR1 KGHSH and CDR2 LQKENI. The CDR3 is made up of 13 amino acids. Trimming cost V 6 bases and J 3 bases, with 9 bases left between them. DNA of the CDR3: TGTGCCAGCTCCCGGGACTTCTACAATGAGCAGTTCTTC. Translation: CASSRDFYNEQFF.

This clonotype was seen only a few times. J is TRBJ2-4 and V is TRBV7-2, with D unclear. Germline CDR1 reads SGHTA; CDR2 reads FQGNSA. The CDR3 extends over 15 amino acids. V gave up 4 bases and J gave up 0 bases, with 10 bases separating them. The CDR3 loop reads CASSCDSLAKNIQYF. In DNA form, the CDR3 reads TGTGCCAGCAGCTGTGATTCCCTAGCCAAAAACATTCAGTACTTC. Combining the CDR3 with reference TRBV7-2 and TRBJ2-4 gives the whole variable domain GAGVSQSPSNKVTEKGKDVELRCDPISGHTALYWYRQSLGQGLEFLIYFQGNSAPDKSGLPSDRFSAERTGGSVSTLTIQRTQQEDSAVYLCASSCDSLAKNIQYFGAGTRLSVL.

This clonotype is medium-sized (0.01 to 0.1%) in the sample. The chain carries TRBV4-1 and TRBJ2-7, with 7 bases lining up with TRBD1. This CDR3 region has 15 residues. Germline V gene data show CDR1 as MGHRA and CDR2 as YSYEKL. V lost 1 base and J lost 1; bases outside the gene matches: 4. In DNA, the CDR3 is TGCGCCAGCAGCCAAGGCCCCAGGGGGTCCTACGAGCAGTACTTC. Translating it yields CASSQGPRGSYEQYF.

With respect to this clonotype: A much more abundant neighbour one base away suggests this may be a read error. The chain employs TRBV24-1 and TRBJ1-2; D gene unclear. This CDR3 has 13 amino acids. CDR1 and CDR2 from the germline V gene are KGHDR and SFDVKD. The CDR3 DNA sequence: TGTGCCACCAGTGGTTTGTGGGGTCATGGCTACACCTTC. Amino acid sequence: CATSGLWGHGYTF.